This TCR beta chain was identified in a study of blood T cell repertoires in COVID-19. This table comes from immunoSEQ multiplex PCR, and its TCRdb copy is limited to in-frame clones, with some not included. The sample contains around 57,000 clones, approximately 90% of which appear only once. The CDR3 is 16 residues long. Per germline, CDR1 SGDLS and CDR2 YYNGEE. V was trimmed by 0 bases and J by 4 bases, leaving 14 bases between them. The sequence came from a woman over 75 with COVID-19, enrolled during active disease. This chain connects TRBV9 to TRBJ1-3, with D perhaps TRBD1 (5 bases). Specimen: peripheral blood. This chain's CDR3 is CASSVGNRRQGNTIYF. In DNA form, the CDR3 reads TGTGCCAGCAGCGTAGGTAACAGGCGGCAGGGAAACACCATATATTTT.